These T cell receptor beta chains were read from a single sample in a study of CD8 T cells in ankylosing spondylitis. TCRdb reanalysed the 5' RACE reads using MiXCR and keeps one entry per CDR3 protein. The table shows around 130,000 distinct CDR3 sequences, with 7% to 10% occurring only once. Sequencing was done on a sample of blood, either unsorted or a sorted T cell fraction (not recorded which). These receptors came from a male donor with ankylosing spondylitis or in good health (not recorded which). Both conserved end residues are part of each CDR3. The order of the fields is CDR3 length, clone size, V gene, J gene, D gene, CDR3 DNA, CDR3 protein. A D gene is named only where the DNA matches it firmly. Expanded clones get a size class; other rows say once, few or many, or leave the size out.

CDR3 length: 17; clone size: many; V gene: TRBV10-3; J gene: TRBJ2-7; D gene: TRBD2; CDR3 DNA: TGTGCCATCAGTGAGTCTAGCGGGAGTGGGGCGTCCTACGAGCAGTACTTC; CDR3 protein: CAISESSGSGASYEQYF
CDR3 length: 19; clone size: .; V gene: TRBV12-3/TRBV12-4; J gene: TRBJ2-1; D gene: TRBD2; CDR3 DNA: TGTGCCAGCAGTTTATATGGGACTAGCGGGAGTTCGCCACTTGATGAGCAGTTCTTC; CDR3 protein: CASSLYGTSGSSPLDEQFF
CDR3 length: 13; clone size: many; V gene: TRBV5-1; J gene: TRBJ2-2; D gene: .; CDR3 DNA: TGCGCCAGCAGCCCCGTTTCCACCGGGGAGCTGTTTTTT; CDR3 protein: CASSPVSTGELFF
CDR3 length: 17; clone size: .; V gene: TRBV15; J gene: TRBJ2-6; D gene: .; CDR3 DNA: TGTGCCACCAGCACAATAAGGGGGATCCCTGGGGCCAACGTCCTGACTTTC; CDR3 protein: CATSTIRGIPGANVLTF
CDR3 length: 15; clone size: many; V gene: TRBV12-3/TRBV12-4; J gene: TRBJ2-2; D gene: TRBD1; CDR3 DNA: TGTGCCAGCAGAATCGACAGGGGGCTCACCGGGGAGCTGTTTTTT; CDR3 protein: CASRIDRGLTGELFF
CDR3 length: 13; clone size: many; V gene: TRBV29-1; J gene: TRBJ1-2; D gene: TRBD1; CDR3 DNA: TGCAGCGTTGAACTACAGGGGGCCTATGGCTACACCTTC; CDR3 protein: CSVELQGAYGYTF
CDR3 length: 17; clone size: .; V gene: TRBV14; J gene: TRBJ2-7; D gene: TRBD1; CDR3 DNA: TGTGCCAGCAGCCAAGTGTCAGGGGGCGAGTTCACCTACGAGCAGTACTTC; CDR3 protein: CASSQVSGGEFTYEQYF
CDR3 length: 18; clone size: many; V gene: TRBV29-1; J gene: TRBJ2-1; D gene: .; CDR3 DNA: TGCAGCGTTGAGGGGTTCGGGGGGCCTAAGGTCTTTTACAATGAGCAGTTCTTC; CDR3 protein: CSVEGFGGPKVFYNEQFF
CDR3 length: 17; clone size: many; V gene: TRBV5-6; J gene: TRBJ2-3; D gene: .; CDR3 DNA: TGTGCCAGCAGCCCACGAGCCGGAGCGGGCCCCACAGATACGCAGTATTTT; CDR3 protein: CASSPRAGAGPTDTQYF
CDR3 length: 14; clone size: many; V gene: TRBV29-1; J gene: TRBJ1-2; D gene: .; CDR3 DNA: TGCAGCGTTGAAGAACGGGGGGGAATCTATGGCTACACCTTC; CDR3 protein: CSVEERGGIYGYTF
CDR3 length: 13; clone size: many; V gene: TRBV7-8; J gene: TRBJ2-7; D gene: .; CDR3 DNA: TGTGCCAGCAGCTTAGGACAGATCTACGAGCAGTACTTC; CDR3 protein: CASSLGQIYEQYF
CDR3 length: 11; clone size: many; V gene: TRBV20-1; J gene: TRBJ2-7; D gene: .; CDR3 DNA: TGCAGTGCTAGGGGGCTGGACGAGCAGTACTTC; CDR3 protein: CSARGLDEQYF
CDR3 length: 12; clone size: many; V gene: TRBV21-1; J gene: TRBJ2-1; D gene: .; CDR3 DNA: TGTGCCAGCCGACACAGCGGGGATGAGCAGTTCTTC; CDR3 protein: CASRHSGDEQFF
CDR3 length: 13; clone size: many; V gene: TRBV20-1; J gene: TRBJ2-7; D gene: .; CDR3 DNA: TGCAGTGCTAGTTGGACAGACTCCTACGAGCAGTACTTC; CDR3 protein: CSASWTDSYEQYF
CDR3 length: 14; clone size: .; V gene: TRBV20-1; J gene: TRBJ2-7; D gene: TRBD2; CDR3 DNA: TGCGGTGCTAGAGGCCTAGCGGGATTCGCCGAGCAGTACTTC; CDR3 protein: CGARGLAGFAEQYF
CDR3 length: 15; clone size: many; V gene: TRBV28; J gene: TRBJ1-4; D gene: TRBD1; CDR3 DNA: TGTGCCAGCAGTTTGCAGGGGGCAACTAATGAAAAACTGTTTTTT; CDR3 protein: CASSLQGATNEKLFF
CDR3 length: 17; clone size: .; V gene: TRBV7-9; J gene: TRBJ2-1; D gene: .; CDR3 DNA: TGTGCCAGCAGCTGGCCAGAATGGGGCGGACTCTACAATGAGCAGTTCTTC; CDR3 protein: CASSWPEWGGLYNEQFF
CDR3 length: 16; clone size: few; V gene: TRBV5-6; J gene: TRBJ2-5; D gene: TRBD2; CDR3 DNA: TGTGCCAGCAGCTTGGAACTAGCGGGAGTCTCAGAGACCCAGTACTTC; CDR3 protein: CASSLELAGVSETQYF
CDR3 length: 14; clone size: .; V gene: TRBV6-1; J gene: TRBJ2-2; D gene: TRBD2; CDR3 DNA: TGTGCCAGCAGTGAACGCGGGAGCGTCCGGGAGCTGTTTTTT; CDR3 protein: CASSERGSVRELFF
CDR3 length: 15; clone size: many; V gene: TRBV15; J gene: TRBJ2-1; D gene: TRBD1; CDR3 DNA: TGTGCCACCACCGCGGGGCGGACAGGGTGGGATGAGCAGTTCTTC; CDR3 protein: CATTAGRTGWDEQFF
CDR3 length: 14; clone size: many; V gene: TRBV5-6; J gene: TRBJ2-3; D gene: .; CDR3 DNA: TGTGCCAGCAGCTTGAGACAGAGCACAGATACGCAGTATTTT; CDR3 protein: CASSLRQSTDTQYF
CDR3 length: 12; clone size: .; V gene: TRBV29-1; J gene: TRBJ1-2; D gene: .; CDR3 DNA: TGCAGCGTTACCGGTAACTCGGGCGGCTACACCTTC; CDR3 protein: CSVTGNSGGYTF
CDR3 length: 12; clone size: few; V gene: TRBV7-8; J gene: TRBJ2-5; D gene: .; CDR3 DNA: TGTGCCAGCCTTAGTGGCTCTGGGACCCAGTACTTC; CDR3 protein: CASLSGSGTQYF
CDR3 length: 15; clone size: .; V gene: TRBV5-1; J gene: TRBJ2-5; D gene: .; CDR3 DNA: TGCGCCAGCAGCTTGCATGGGGCGCTAGGAGAGACCCAGTACTTC; CDR3 protein: CASSLHGALGETQYF
CDR3 length: 14; clone size: many; V gene: TRBV5-1; J gene: TRBJ1-5; D gene: .; CDR3 DNA: TGCGCCAGCAGCCCAGGATATAGCAATCAGCCCCAGCATTTT; CDR3 protein: CASSPGYSNQPQHF
CDR3 length: 19; clone size: many; V gene: TRBV11-2; J gene: TRBJ1-3; D gene: .; CDR3 DNA: TGTGCCAGCAGCGACTACCCGCTGGGGACGTATTCTTTAGGCAACACCATATATTTT; CDR3 protein: CASSDYPLGTYSLGNTIYF
CDR3 length: 16; clone size: many; V gene: TRBV7-6; J gene: TRBJ2-1; D gene: TRBD2; CDR3 DNA: TGTGCCAGCAGCGCTGGAACTAGCGCTACCTACAATGAGCAGTTCTTC; CDR3 protein: CASSAGTSATYNEQFF
CDR3 length: 14; clone size: few; V gene: TRBV7-2; J gene: TRBJ2-7; D gene: .; CDR3 DNA: TGTGCCAGCAGCTTAGGACTGTTCTCCTACGAGCAGTACTTC; CDR3 protein: CASSLGLFSYEQYF
CDR3 length: 14; clone size: many; V gene: TRBV12-3/TRBV12-4; J gene: TRBJ2-3; D gene: TRBD2; CDR3 DNA: TGTGCCAGCAGATACCGGGAGGTTGCAGATACGCAGTATTTT; CDR3 protein: CASRYREVADTQYF
CDR3 length: 14; clone size: many; V gene: TRBV7-6; J gene: TRBJ2-6; D gene: .; CDR3 DNA: TGTGCCAGCAGCTTAGGACCTGGGGCCAACGTCCTGACTTTC; CDR3 protein: CASSLGPGANVLTF
CDR3 length: 15; clone size: many; V gene: TRBV2; J gene: TRBJ2-1; D gene: .; CDR3 DNA: TGTGCCAGCAGTGAAAGAGCGTACCCCTACAATGAGCAGTTCTTC; CDR3 protein: CASSERAYPYNEQFF
CDR3 length: 14; clone size: many; V gene: TRBV5-4; J gene: TRBJ2-7; D gene: TRBD1; CDR3 DNA: TGTGCCAGCAGCTATGGACAGGGTCTCTACGAGCAGTACTTC; CDR3 protein: CASSYGQGLYEQYF
CDR3 length: 14; clone size: few; V gene: TRBV9; J gene: TRBJ2-7; D gene: TRBD2; CDR3 DNA: TGTGCCAGCAGCGCTAGCGGAGAAACCTACGAGCAGTACTTC; CDR3 protein: CASSASGETYEQYF
CDR3 length: 17; clone size: few; V gene: TRBV18; J gene: TRBJ2-2; D gene: TRBD2; CDR3 DNA: TGTGCCAGCTCACCAGTCCAAGCGGGAGGGCCCGTCGGGGAGCTGTTTTTT; CDR3 protein: CASSPVQAGGPVGELFF